The T cell receptor beta chain described here comes from a study of cytomegalovirus exposure and HLA in healthy donors. About the research overall: HLA-typed donors were the source of about 85 million unique TCRs held in an early data release.

Though nominally healthy at sampling, donors likely had unrecorded immune exposures. Comment on this clone: Its specificity is unknown.

The CDR3 spans 15 residues. Germline V gene lookup returns CDR1 SNHLY and CDR2 FYNNEI. The V and J ends lost 6 bases and 0 bases respectively, with 15 bases between them. Whole-study results and caveats: The classifier reportedly diagnosed cytomegalovirus status with high sensitivity and specificity.

Amplification used 60 Vbeta primers and 13 Jbeta primers. The table came from immunoSEQ multiplex PCR; TCRdb's copy has only in-frame clones and leaves some out. This sample's clone table lists 200,000 or so clones. The chain uses TRBV2 and TRBJ2-7; TRBD1 is a possible D gene (6 bases). The receptor was derived from a boy aged 5 to 17 in good health and CMV-seronegative. Sequences were obtained from PBMCs. The CDR3 DNA reads TGTGCCAGCAGGAGGGGCCGGGACAACTCCTACGAGCAGTACTTC. Protein product: CASRRGRDNSYEQYF.